The clone carrying this T cell receptor (beta chain) is deemed medium-sized. Its antigen is as yet unknown. In the source study's methods: Differences in CDR3 between clinicopathological groups were drawn on to build a classifier intended to discriminate distant-metastatic papillary thyroid cancer patients. TCRdb re-analyzed the PCR reads through MiXCR. The V and J calls follow TCRdb's processing rather than the paper's. The table has under 35,000 clones, 35% seen once. This specimen belongs to a study of metastatic and nonmetastatic thyroid tumors. Study context: Comparative analysis of repertoires was undertaken across blood and tumor or nodule tissue obtained from malignant and benign thyroid patients. The study's findings and limits: Within blood and tumor, benign nodules reportedly had significantly lower TCR beta diversity than malignant thyroid tumors did.

Germline CDR1 reads MNHEY; CDR2 reads SMNVEV (reference sequence). V was cut by 6 bases and J by 2 bases, with 14 bases left in between. This CDR3 contains 15 residues. Nobody among the patients had been given any treatment before thyroid surgery. The sequenced sample was tumor tissue. The sequence came from a female donor with papillary thyroid cancer or a benign thyroid nodule (not recorded which). Some clones in this sample may be carry-over from other donors' samples. The chain links TRBV27 to TRBJ1-5; D is possibly TRBD1 (5 bases). CDR3 coding DNA: TGTGCCAGCAGCCCCGGGGCGCCGGGCAATCAGCCCCAGCATTTT. It translates to CASSPGAPGNQPQHF.